Each of the 5 T cell receptor beta chains below was sequenced from the same sample in a study of control samples from healthy donors and cancer patients. Clones were sequenced by immunoSEQ multiplex PCR, and TCRdb holds only the in-frame ones, with some missing. This table has 150,000 to 200,000 clones, roughly 95% appearing once. Sequencing was carried out using blood. The receptors originated from a woman aged 55 to 70 in good health.

This clone was seen once. This chain links TRBV18 with TRBJ1-4; no definite D call. CDR3 size: 13 residues. In germline, CDR1 is KGHSH, CDR2 LQKENI. V was cut by 5 bases and J by 6 bases, with 10 bases left in between. The CDR3 protein is CASSGRRDEKLFF. The CDR3 DNA reads as TGTGCCAGCTCAGGGAGAAGGGATGAAAAACTGTTTTTT. The whole variable domain, filled in from reference TRBV18 and TRBJ1-4, reads NAGVMQNPRHLVRRRGQEARLRCSPMKGHSHVYWYRQLPEEGLKFMVYLQKENIIDESGMPKERFSAEFPKEGPSILRIQQVVRGDSAAYFCASSGRRDEKLFFGSGTQLSVL.

This clone was picked up one time. The chain couples TRBV6-2 or TRBV6-3 to TRBJ2-1; 7 bases match TRBD1. The CDR3 runs to 17 residues. V gave up 4 bases and J gave up 1 base; unmatched junction bases: 10. Germline-derived CDR1 and CDR2 are MNHEY and SVGEGT. The CDR3 DNA follows: TGTGCCAGCAGTTCCGGCGCCTGGGACAGTTCCTACAATGAGCAGTTCTTC. It encodes CASSSGAWDSSYNEQFF.

The chain recombines TRBV19 with TRBJ1-2; 9 bases are a match to TRBD1. With V trimmed by 6 bases and J by 4 bases, 9 bases remained unmatched. The CDR3 length is 15 residues. Germline CDR1 LNHDA, CDR2 SQIVND (reference sequence). This CDR3 reads CASRPRQGEGYGYTF. CDR3 nucleotides: TGTGCCAGTAGACCCCGACAGGGGGAGGGCTATGGCTACACCTTC.

V usage is TRBV27 and J usage is TRBJ1-2, with a tentative D call TRBD1 (5 bases). The ends were cut back, 6 bases at V and 2 bases at J, with 13 bases in the middle. This CDR3 has 14 amino acids. The germline gives CDR1 MNHEY, CDR2 SMNVEV (reference sequence). This chain's CDR3 is CASSLAGGNYGYTF. The DNA for the CDR3 is TGTGCCAGCAGCCTCGCCGGGGGGAACTATGGCTACACCTTC.

The chain employs TRBV5-6 and TRBJ1-5, with 8 bases lining up with TRBD1. Losses at the gene ends were 1 base for V and 4 bases for J; bases not matched to a gene: 4. The CDR3 consists of 15 residues. The germline V gene encodes CDR1 SGHDT and CDR2 YYEEEE. The CDR3 DNA sequence: TGTGCCAGCAGCTTGTTAGGGGACAGGAATCAGCCCCAGCATTTT. Amino acids: CASSLLGDRNQPQHF. The whole variable domain, remainder taken from reference TRBV5-6 and TRBJ1-5, is DAGVTQSPTHLIKTRGQQVTLRCSPKSGHDTVSWYQQALGQGPQFIFQYYEEEERQRGNFPDRFSGHQFPNYSSELNVNALLLGDSALYLCASSLLGDRNQPQHFGDGTRLSIL.